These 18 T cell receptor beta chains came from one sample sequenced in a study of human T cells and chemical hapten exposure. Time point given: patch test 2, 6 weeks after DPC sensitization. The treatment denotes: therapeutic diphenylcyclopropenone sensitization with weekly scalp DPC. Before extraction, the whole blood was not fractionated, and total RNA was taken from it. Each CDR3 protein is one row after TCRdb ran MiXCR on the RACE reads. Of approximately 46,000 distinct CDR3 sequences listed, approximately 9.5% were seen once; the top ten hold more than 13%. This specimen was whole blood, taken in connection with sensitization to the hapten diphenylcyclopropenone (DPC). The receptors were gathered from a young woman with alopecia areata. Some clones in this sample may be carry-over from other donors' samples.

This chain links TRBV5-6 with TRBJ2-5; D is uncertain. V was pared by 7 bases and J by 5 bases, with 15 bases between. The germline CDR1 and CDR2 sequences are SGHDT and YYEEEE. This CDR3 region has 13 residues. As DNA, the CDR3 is TGTGCCAGCGCCTTGGAGAGGCGGGAGACCCAGTACTTC. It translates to CASALERRETQYF. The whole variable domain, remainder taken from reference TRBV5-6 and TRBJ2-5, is DAGVTQSPTHLIKTRGQQVTLRCSPKSGHDTVSWYQQALGQGPQFIFQYYEEEERQRGNFPDRFSGHQFPNYSSELNVNALLLGDSALYLCASALERRETQYFGPGTRLLVL.

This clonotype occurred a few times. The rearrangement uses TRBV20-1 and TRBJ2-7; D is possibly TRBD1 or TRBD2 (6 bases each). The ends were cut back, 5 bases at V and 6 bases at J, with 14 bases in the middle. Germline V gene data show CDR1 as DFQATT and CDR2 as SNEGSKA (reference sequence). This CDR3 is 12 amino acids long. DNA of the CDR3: TGCAGTGCTCAATCGAGGGGGGCCGAGCAGTACTTC. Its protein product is CSAQSRGAEQYF.

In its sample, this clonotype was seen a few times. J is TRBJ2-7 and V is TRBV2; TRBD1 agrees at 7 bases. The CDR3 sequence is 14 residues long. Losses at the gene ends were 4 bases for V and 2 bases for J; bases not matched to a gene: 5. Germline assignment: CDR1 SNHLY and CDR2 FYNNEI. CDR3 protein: CASSAGTAAYEQYF. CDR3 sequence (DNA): TGTGCCAGCAGTGCGGGGACAGCAGCCTACGAGCAGTACTTC.

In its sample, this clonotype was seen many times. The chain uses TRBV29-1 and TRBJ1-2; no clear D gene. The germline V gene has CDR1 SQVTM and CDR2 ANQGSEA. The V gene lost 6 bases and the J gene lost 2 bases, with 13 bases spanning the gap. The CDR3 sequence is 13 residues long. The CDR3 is CSVVPRVNYGYTF. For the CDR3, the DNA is TGCAGCGTAGTTCCGAGAGTGAACTATGGCTACACCTTC. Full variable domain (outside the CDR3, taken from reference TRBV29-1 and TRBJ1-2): SAVISQKPSRDICQRGTSLTIQCQVDSQVTMMFWYRQQPGQSLTLIATANQGSEATYESGFVIDKFPISRPNLTFSTLTVSNMSPEDSSIYLCSVVPRVNYGYTFGSGTRLTVV.

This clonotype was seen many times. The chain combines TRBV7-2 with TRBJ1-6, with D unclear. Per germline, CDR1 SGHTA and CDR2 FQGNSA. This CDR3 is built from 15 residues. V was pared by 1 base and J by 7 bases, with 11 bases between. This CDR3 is CASSLEGFDNSPLHF. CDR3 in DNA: TGTGCCAGCAGCTTAGAAGGGTTCGACAATTCACCCCTCCACTTT.

This chain's CDR3 is CSARDRLAGIYNEQFF. CDR3 bases: TGCAGTGCTAGGGACCGACTAGCGGGGATCTACAATGAGCAGTTCTTC. This chain uses TRBV20-1 with TRBJ2-1, with 11 positions matching TRBD2. This CDR3 region has 16 residues. V was clipped by 3 bases and J by 3 bases; unmatched bases: 7. Germline assignment: CDR1 DFQATT and CDR2 SNEGSKA (reference sequence).

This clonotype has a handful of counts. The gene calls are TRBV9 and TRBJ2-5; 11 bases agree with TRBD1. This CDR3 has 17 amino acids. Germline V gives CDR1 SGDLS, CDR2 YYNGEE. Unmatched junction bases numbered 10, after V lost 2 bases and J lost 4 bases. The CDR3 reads CASSVRAPGTGGETQYF. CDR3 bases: TGTGCCAGCAGCGTCAGGGCCCCTGGGACAGGGGGAGAGACCCAGTACTTC. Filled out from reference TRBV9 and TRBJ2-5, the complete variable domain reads DSGVTQTPKHLITATGQRVTLRCSPRSGDLSVYWYQQSLDQGLQFLIQYYNGEERAKGNILERFSAQQFPDLHSELNLSSLELGDSALYFCASSVRAPGTGGETQYFGPGTRLLVL.

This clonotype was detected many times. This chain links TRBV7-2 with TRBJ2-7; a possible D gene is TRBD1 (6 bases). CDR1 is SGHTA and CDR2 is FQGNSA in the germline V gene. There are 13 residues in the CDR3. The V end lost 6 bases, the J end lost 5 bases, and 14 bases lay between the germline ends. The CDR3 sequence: CASRPTGYDEQYF. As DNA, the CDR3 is TGTGCCAGCAGGCCAACAGGGTACGACGAGCAGTACTTC.

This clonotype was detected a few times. CDR3 bases: TGTGCCGCGACCGGGGTAATAGCCAAAAACATTCAGTACTTC. Protein: CAATGVIAKNIQYF. The gene calls are TRBV28 and TRBJ2-4, with D tentatively TRBD2 (5 bases). The CDR3 extends over 14 amino acids. Germline CDR1 reads MDHEN; CDR2 reads SYDVKM. The V end lost 11 bases, the J end lost 0 bases, and 14 bases lay between the germline ends.

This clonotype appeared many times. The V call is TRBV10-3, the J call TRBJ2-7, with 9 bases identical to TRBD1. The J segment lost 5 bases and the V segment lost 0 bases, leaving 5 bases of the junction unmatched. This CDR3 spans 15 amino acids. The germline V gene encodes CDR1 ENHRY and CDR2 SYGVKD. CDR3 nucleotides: TGTGCCATCAGTGAGTCGCAGGACAGGGGCCACGAGCAGTACTTC. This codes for CAISESQDRGHEQYF.

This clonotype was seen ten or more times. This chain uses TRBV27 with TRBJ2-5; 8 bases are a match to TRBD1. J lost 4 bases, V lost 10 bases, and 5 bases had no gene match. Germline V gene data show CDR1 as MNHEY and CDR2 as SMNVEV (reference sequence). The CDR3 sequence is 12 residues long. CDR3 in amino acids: CATADRAETQYF. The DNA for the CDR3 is TGTGCCACTGCGGACAGGGCAGAGACCCAGTACTTC.

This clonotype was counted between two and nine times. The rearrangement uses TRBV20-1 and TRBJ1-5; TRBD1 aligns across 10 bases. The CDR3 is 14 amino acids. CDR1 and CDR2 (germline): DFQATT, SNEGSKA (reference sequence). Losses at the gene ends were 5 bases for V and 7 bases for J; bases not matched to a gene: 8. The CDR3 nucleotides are TGCAGTGCTGCGGACAGGGGGATCAGGCAGCCCCAGCATTTT. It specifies CSAADRGIRQPQHF.

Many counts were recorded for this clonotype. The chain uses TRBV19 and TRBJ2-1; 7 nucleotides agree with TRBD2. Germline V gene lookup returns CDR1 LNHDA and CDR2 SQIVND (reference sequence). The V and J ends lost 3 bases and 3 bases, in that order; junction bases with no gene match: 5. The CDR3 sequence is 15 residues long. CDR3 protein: CASSISRGVYNEQFF. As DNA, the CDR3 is TGTGCCAGTAGTATTTCCCGGGGGGTCTACAATGAGCAGTTCTTC.

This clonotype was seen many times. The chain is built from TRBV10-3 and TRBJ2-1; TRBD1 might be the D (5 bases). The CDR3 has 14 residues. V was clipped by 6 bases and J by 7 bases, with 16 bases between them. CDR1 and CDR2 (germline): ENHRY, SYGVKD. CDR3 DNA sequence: TGTGCCATCAGGCAGGGTATGTGGTCGAATGAGCAGTTCTTC. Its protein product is CAIRQGMWSNEQFF.

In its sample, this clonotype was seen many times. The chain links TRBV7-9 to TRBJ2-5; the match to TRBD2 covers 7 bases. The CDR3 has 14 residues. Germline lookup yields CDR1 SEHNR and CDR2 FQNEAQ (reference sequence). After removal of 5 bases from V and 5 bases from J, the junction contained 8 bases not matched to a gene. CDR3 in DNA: TGTGCCAGCAGCCACCCGGGGGAGGGGGAGACCCAGTACTTC. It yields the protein CASSHPGEGETQYF.

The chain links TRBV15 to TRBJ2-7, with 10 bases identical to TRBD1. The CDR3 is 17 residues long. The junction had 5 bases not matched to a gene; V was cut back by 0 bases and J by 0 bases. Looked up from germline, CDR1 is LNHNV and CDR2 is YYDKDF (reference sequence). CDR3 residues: CATSRDRGQGRSYEQYF. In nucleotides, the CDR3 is TGTGCCACCAGCAGAGATCGGGGACAGGGGCGCTCCTACGAGCAGTACTTC.

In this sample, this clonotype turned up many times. The CDR3 DNA is TGTGCCAGCAGCAGGCGTGGACGGCAGCCCCAGCATTTT. Translated, it gives CASSRRGRQPQHF. The rearrangement joins TRBV12-3 or TRBV12-4 to TRBJ1-5; D unresolved. The CDR3 contains 13 residues. V was trimmed by 6 bases and J by 7 bases, leaving 13 bases between them.

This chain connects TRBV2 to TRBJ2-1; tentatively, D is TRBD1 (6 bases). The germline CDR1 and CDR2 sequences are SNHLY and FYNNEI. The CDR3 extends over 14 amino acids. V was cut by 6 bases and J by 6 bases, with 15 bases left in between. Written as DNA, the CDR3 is TGTGCCAGCAGCGCCCACAGGGCCCCCAATGAGCAGTTCTTC. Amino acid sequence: CASSAHRAPNEQFF.